A single T cell receptor (beta chain) is shown here with its context. Its cognate antigen is unknown. Compared with germline, one end of the junction differs, possibly owing to a read error. A single record per CDR3 protein comes from TCRdb applying MiXCR to the 5' RACE reads. Of 55,000 to 80,000 distinct CDR3 sequences listed, under 5.5% are singletons. The sample comes from a study of neurological immune-mediated disorders. The CDR3 spans 14 residues. Germline-derived CDR1 and CDR2 are ENHRY and SYGVKD. Study results and limitations: CDR3 amino acid sequences found in expanded clones were never shared across subjects, suggesting private repertoires in all groups.

The receptor was isolated from a woman in her fifties or sixties with multiple sclerosis. The material sequenced was PBMCs. This rearrangement joins TRBV10-3 to TRBJ1-6; D is unclear. Here the CDR3 DNA reads TGTGCCATCAGTGAATCTTTGGGTGGTTCACCCCTCAACTTT. Its protein product is CAISESLGGSPLNF.